These T cell receptor beta chains were read from a single sample in a study of blood T cells in healthy people across ages. TCRdb processed the 5' RACE reads anew with MiXCR; each CDR3 protein has one entry. The sample includes approximately 820,000 distinct CDR3 sequences, 40% to 50% of them seen just once. Sample: blood. These receptors originate from a man between 60 and 75 years old in good health. CDR3s include the opening cysteine and the closing phenylalanine or tryptophan. D genes are given only for firm matches. Rows may omit the clone size; those that give it use once, few, many or a size class.

clone_size j_call d_call v_call cdr3_aa cdr3_nt
few TRBJ1-5 NA TRBV20-1 CSARGMLGGRGNQPQHF TGCAGTGCCAGAGGAATGTTAGGCGGGCGAGGCAATCAGCCCCAGCATTTT
NA TRBJ2-1 TRBD2 TRBV15 CATSPTSGLYNEQFF TGTGCCACCAGCCCGACTAGCGGTTTATACAATGAGCAGTTCTTC
NA TRBJ2-2 NA TRBV4-2 CASSQGDVEELFF TGTGCCAGCAGCCAGGGCGACGTGGAGGAGCTGTTTTTT
NA TRBJ2-5 NA TRBV27 CASTPVGQETQYF TGTGCCAGCACCCCGGTTGGACAAGAGACCCAGTACTTC
NA TRBJ1-5 NA TRBV24-1 CATSDYDSNQPQHF TGTGCCACCAGTGATTATGATAGCAATCAGCCCCAGCATTTT
NA TRBJ2-1 TRBD2 TRBV20-1 CSACSGGSYSEQFF TGCAGTGCTTGTAGCGGGGGTTCCTACAGTGAGCAGTTCTTC
NA TRBJ2-7 NA TRBV5-6 CGSSLVANYEQYF TGTGGCAGCAGCTTGGTAGCTAACTACGAGCAGTACTTC
few TRBJ2-5 NA TRBV5-1 CASSLMAGSQETQYF TGCGCCAGCAGCTTGATGGCGGGGTCCCAAGAGACCCAGTACTTC
NA TRBJ1-6 NA TRBV6-5 CASSYSTGEGNSPLHF TGTGCCAGCAGTTACTCGACGGGCGAGGGTAATTCACCCCTCCACTTT
few TRBJ2-5 TRBD2 TRBV3-1 CASSRSSGLAIVETQYF TGTGCCAGCAGCCGATCATCAGGACTAGCGATTGTAGAGACCCAGTACTTC
once TRBJ2-7 NA TRBV7-9 CASSLGSGFDEQYF TGTGCCAGCAGCTTAGGTTCAGGATTCGACGAGCAGTACTTC
few TRBJ2-3 NA TRBV29-1 CSVAYRTGLTDTQYF TGCAGCGTGGCATACAGGACTGGGCTAACAGATACGCAGTATTTT
NA TRBJ1-1 TRBD1 TRBV6-2/TRBV6-3 CAVSGTGGWGEAFF TGTGCCGTATCCGGGACAGGGGGCTGGGGTGAAGCTTTCTTT
few TRBJ1-6 NA TRBV3-1 CASSHRDYNSPLHF TGTGCCAGCAGCCACCGGGACTATAATTCACCCCTCCACTTT
NA TRBJ2-1 NA TRBV10-3 CATSGGEEQFF TGTGCCACTTCCGGGGGAGAAGAGCAGTTCTTC
many TRBJ2-1 TRBD2 TRBV5-1 CASSLGYPSAGVYNEQFF TGCGCCAGCAGCTTGGGATACCCCTCGGCGGGGGTTTACAATGAGCAGTTCTTC
once TRBJ2-3 NA TRBV2 CASSSSSGTDTQYF TGTGCCAGCAGTAGCTCCAGTGGCACAGATACGCAGTATTTT
few TRBJ2-3 NA TRBV21-1 CASSTWTGLGGNTQYF TGTGCCAGCAGCACCTGGACAGGGCTCGGGGGGAATACGCAGTATTTT
NA TRBJ2-7 TRBD1 TRBV5-1 CASSLVGGQINYEQYF TGCGCCAGCAGCTTGGTTGGGGGACAGATAAACTACGAGCAGTACTTC
NA TRBJ2-3 TRBD2 TRBV5-1 CASSPYSGGSTDTQYF TGCGCCAGCAGCCCATATAGCGGGGGGTCCACAGATACGCAGTATTTT
NA TRBJ1-6 NA TRBV15 CATRETYNSPLHF TGTGCCACCAGGGAAACCTATAATTCACCCCTCCACTTT
NA TRBJ1-2 NA TRBV6-2/TRBV6-3 CASSQRVDGYTF TGTGCCAGCAGTCAGCGGGTAGATGGCTACACCTTC
many TRBJ2-1 NA TRBV12-3/TRBV12-4 CASEGYNEQFF TGTGCCAGCGAGGGGTACAATGAGCAGTTCTTC
few TRBJ2-7 TRBD2 TRBV12-3/TRBV12-4 CASSLYGGAYEQYF TGTGCCAGCAGTTTATACGGGGGGGCCTACGAGCAGTACTTC
NA TRBJ2-5 NA TRBV7-2 CASSPRLQAGWTQYF TGTGCCAGCAGCCCACGGTTACAGGCTGGGTGGACCCAGTACTTC
few TRBJ2-2 TRBD2 TRBV15 CATSRKGLADGTGELFF TGTGCCACCAGCAGAAAAGGACTAGCAGATGGCACCGGGGAGCTGTTTTTT
NA TRBJ1-3 NA TRBV9 CASSEGIDSGNTIYF TGTGCCAGCAGCGAGGGGATCGACTCTGGAAACACCATATATTTT
NA TRBJ2-5 NA TRBV7-8 CASSLGGDGGTQYF TGTGCCAGCAGCTTAGGGGGGGACGGGGGGACCCAGTACTTC
NA TRBJ2-3 TRBD2 TRBV4-3 CASSQAGTSSTTDTQYF TGCGCCAGCAGCCAGGCCGGGACTAGCTCCACAACAGATACGCAGTATTTT
NA TRBJ1-6 NA TRBV6-5 CASSYLDSPLHF TGTGCCAGCAGTTACCTGGATTCACCCCTCCACTTT
NA TRBJ2-4 NA TRBV7-9 CASSPPVGPEQYF TGTGCCAGCAGCCCCCCGGTGGGTCCTGAGCAGTACTTC
NA TRBJ1-5 NA TRBV12-3/TRBV12-4 CASTRQHQPQHF TGTGCCAGCACCAGGCAGCATCAGCCCCAGCATTTT
few TRBJ2-7 TRBD2 TRBV6-1 CASKRDSTYEQYF TGTGCCAGCAAGCGGGACTCAACCTACGAGCAGTACTTC
NA TRBJ2-7 NA TRBV6-2/TRBV6-3 CASSYSSPVLSEQYF TGTGCCAGCAGTTACTCGTCCCCCGTTCTATCCGAGCAGTACTTC
many TRBJ2-5 NA TRBV3-1 CASSQLYGYQETQYF TGTGCCAGCAGCCAACTATACGGCTACCAAGAGACCCAGTACTTC
NA TRBJ2-2 NA TRBV12-3/TRBV12-4 CASRPSNGELFF TGTGCCAGCAGGCCTTCTAACGGGGAGCTGTTTTTT
many TRBJ2-7 NA TRBV4-1 CASSQRGTVSYEQYF TGCGCCAGCAGCCAACGGGGTACAGTTAGCTACGAGCAGTACTTC
few TRBJ2-4 NA TRBV7-2 CASSHLALGNIQYF TGTGCCAGCAGCCACCTCGCACTCGGGAACATTCAGTACTTC
few TRBJ2-1 TRBD1 TRBV6-2/TRBV6-3 CASSYAGPGGLYNEQFF TGTGCCAGCAGTTACGCCGGGCCAGGGGGATTATACAATGAGCAGTTCTTC
NA TRBJ2-1 TRBD1 TRBV29-1 CSVNRAGGSWSEQFF TGCAGCGTTAACAGGGCAGGGGGATCGTGGAGTGAGCAGTTCTTC
NA TRBJ1-6 NA TRBV12-3/TRBV12-4 CASTDNRNYNSPLHF TGTGCCAGCACGGACAATCGCAACTATAATTCACCCCTCCACTTT
NA TRBJ1-2 NA TRBV25-1 CASSSTGSSNYGYTF TGTGCCAGCAGCTCAACAGGTTCCTCTAACTATGGCTACACCTTC
NA TRBJ1-4 NA TRBV20-1 CSASRGGAVTTNEKLFF TGCAGTGCTAGTCGCGGGGGGGCGGTCACAACTAATGAAAAACTGTTTTTT
NA TRBJ2-1 TRBD2 TRBV18 CASAPPGSGGTYNEQFF TGTGCCAGCGCACCACCGGGTAGCGGGGGAACCTACAATGAGCAGTTCTTC
NA TRBJ1-6 NA TRBV15 CATSGAEGSGSLHF TGTGCCACCAGCGGGGCGGAGGGTTCGGGATCCCTCCACTTT
NA TRBJ2-5 NA TRBV2 CASTTPGETQYF TGTGCCAGCACGACGCCTGGGGAGACCCAGTACTTC
NA TRBJ2-2 NA TRBV6-2/TRBV6-3 CASFPADRQNTGELFF TGTGCCAGCTTTCCAGCCGACAGGCAGAACACCGGGGAGCTGTTTTTT
NA TRBJ2-1 TRBD1 TRBV11-1 CASSSRDRGRGEQFF TGTGCCAGCAGCTCCCGGGACAGGGGGCGAGGTGAGCAGTTCTTC
NA TRBJ2-3 TRBD2 TRBV29-1 CSVDASGGAFDTRYF TGCAGCGTTGACGCTAGCGGGGGGGCCTTTGATACGCGGTATTTT
NA TRBJ1-2 TRBD1 TRBV6-1 CASSATGVPYGYTF TGTGCCAGCAGTGCAACAGGGGTCCCTTATGGCTACACCTTC
NA TRBJ2-7 NA TRBV5-1 CASSLDVSLAYEQYF TGCGCCAGCAGCTTGGATGTCAGCCTCGCCTACGAGCAGTACTTC
few TRBJ2-5 NA TRBV3-1 CASSQDGGRQETQYF TGTGCCAGCAGCCAAGATGGGGGCAGGCAAGAGACCCAGTACTTC
NA TRBJ2-7 NA TRBV6-2/TRBV6-3 CASSYEFTSSYEQYF TGTGCCAGCAGTTATGAATTTACTAGCTCCTACGAGCAGTACTTC
NA TRBJ1-2 TRBD1 TRBV15 CATSKQQGDYGYTF TGTGCCACCAGCAAACAACAGGGGGACTATGGCTACACCTTC
NA TRBJ1-5 NA TRBV28 CASSPTGYGWQPQHF TGTGCCAGCAGTCCAACCGGGTATGGTTGGCAGCCCCAGCATTTT
few TRBJ2-1 NA TRBV5-1 CASSKRPGQSSYNEQFF TGCGCCAGCAGCAAAAGGCCGGGACAAAGCTCCTACAATGAGCAGTTCTTC
NA TRBJ2-7 TRBD1 TRBV18 CASSPGWDRRNEQYF TGTGCCAGCTCACCTGGTTGGGACAGGAGAAACGAGCAGTACTTC
many TRBJ2-7 NA TRBV29-1 CSVASGYYEQYF TGCAGCGTTGCTTCAGGGTACTACGAGCAGTACTTC